Described below is a single T cell receptor beta chain sequence and its context. Methods used by the authors: Quantification of nucleated cells was approximated via reference gene primer amplification. Method: immunoSEQ multiplex PCR; TCRdb's copy keeps in-frame clones and lacks some. Clone size and V and J calls were adopted from that table, with D and trimming inferred from the DNA. The sample carries 200,000 to 250,000 clones, 80% to 85% recorded once. The source of the sample is a study of blood T cell repertoires in COVID-19. Study as a whole: The United States, Italy and Spain provided the acute and convalescent COVID-19 samples.

CDR3 length equals 14 residues. Germline V gives CDR1 SGHRS, CDR2 YFSETQ. Trimming removed 5 bases from V and 4 bases from J; junction bases left unmatched: 7. The clonotype was recovered from a woman aged 25 to 39 who had recovered from COVID-19. The rearrangement links TRBV5-1 to TRBJ2-7; 9 positions match TRBD1. The sample comprised peripheral blood. For the CDR3, the DNA is TGCGCCAGCAGGGCGGGACAGGGTGGTTACGAGCAGTACTTC. Its translation is CASRAGQGGYEQYF.